This TCR beta chain comes out of a study of STAT3 mutations in large granular lymphocyte leukemia. Study-wide background: Canonical activating STAT3 mutations were detected in roughly half of the longitudinally sequenced T-LGLL patients. Study-level findings and limits: In T-cell large granular lymphocyte leukemia, about half of patients showed multiple immunodominant subclonotypes.

Here immunoSEQ multiplex PCR was the method, and the copy in TCRdb shows in-frame clones only, minus some. The sample consists of 9,500 to 13,000 clones, around 49% of them appearing once. Comment on this clone: What it recognizes is unknown.

CDR3 size: 12 residues. The V and J ends lost 5 bases and 4 bases respectively, with 9 bases between them. Germline values: CDR1 SGHTA, CDR2 FQGNSA. The chain uses TRBV7-2 and TRBJ2-7; D gene uncertain. Sequences were obtained from peripheral blood mononuclear cells. This TCR was sampled from a boy aged 5 to 17 with T-cell large granular lymphocyte leukemia. Some clones in this sample may be carry-over from other donors' samples. CDR3 DNA sequence: TGTGCCAGCAGCCTAGGACGGTACGAGCAGTACTTC. It specifies CASSLGRYEQYF.